Here is one TCR beta chain with its context. The antigen is undetermined. V shed 3 bases, J shed 5 bases, and the junction held 4 bases outside the gene matches. The germline gives CDR1 SGHDN, CDR2 FVKESK. The CDR3 extends over 15 amino acids. This sample was taken from a study of OX40 agonist ivuxolimab in advanced cancers. Across the whole study: Earlier treatment with anti-PD-1, anti-PD-L1 or anti-CTLA-4 was permitted, and less than 50% had received some. Points from the study as a whole: Clonal expansion was seen in CD4+ and CD8+ blood T cells by week 6 at 0.1 to 3.0 mg/kg. Expanded peripheral T cells had an undetermined antigen specificity.

The protocol was immunoSEQ multiplex PCR, while the TCRdb copy is restricted to in-frame clones and leaves out a portion. The data hold 50,000 to 60,000 clones, with 70% to 85% observed a single time. This clonotype was obtained from an adult with an advanced solid tumor such as melanoma, head and neck, liver or kidney cancer. The sequences come from CD4+ or CD8+ T cells sorted from blood, collected in a trial of the OX40 agonist ivuxolimab. The V gene is TRBV14, the J gene TRBJ1-4; 9 nucleotides line up with TRBD1. The CDR3 is CASSQAGQGNEKLFF. For the CDR3, the DNA is TGTGCCAGCAGCCAGGCGGGACAGGGCAATGAAAAACTGTTTTTT.